Below, 7 T cell receptor beta chains from the same sample are listed, as sequenced in a study of cytomegalovirus exposure and HLA in healthy donors. Primers for the PCR totalled 60 Vbeta and 13 Jbeta. Some clones are missing from TCRdb's copy, which holds only in-frame ones; the method was immunoSEQ multiplex PCR. Its clone listing holds 50,000 to 75,000 clones. The specimen was PBMCs. The origin of the receptors is a woman in her late teens or twenties in good health and CMV-seronegative.

The V call is TRBV7-8, the J call TRBJ2-1; perhaps TRBD2 as D (7 bases). V lost 5 bases and J lost 10, with 24 bases in between. Germline lookup yields CDR1 SGHVS and CDR2 FQNEAQ. The CDR3 has 16 amino acids. The CDR3 DNA reads as TGTGCCAGCAGCCTGGCCTCTTGGGGGGGGCCGGACGAGCAGTTCTTC. It is translated as CASSLASWGGPDEQFF.

Notes on this clone: In the same sample, other DNA sequences code for this CDR3. The V gene is TRBV4-1, the J gene TRBJ1-6, with D possibly TRBD1 on 6 matching bases. From germline, CDR1 is MGHRA and CDR2 YSYEKL. The length of the CDR3 is 17 residues. Trimming left V 1 base short and J 14 bases short, with 24 bases between. CDR3 nucleotide sequence: TGCGCCAGCAGCCAAGTTAATATGGGTTTTCGGGAGGGGGCCCTCCACTTT. It specifies CASSQVNMGFREGALHF.

V is TRBV28 and J is TRBJ1-1; D unresolved. Germline V gives CDR1 MDHEN, CDR2 SYDVKM. The CDR3 loop spans 16 amino acids. V lost 3 bases and J lost 0, with 14 bases in between. In DNA, the CDR3 is TGTGCCAGCAGTTTTTTCCCAGGCCTAATGAACACTGAAGCTTTCTTT. Residues: CASSFFPGLMNTEAFF.

V gene TRBV19 combines with J gene TRBJ1-1, with D unresolved. Germline CDR1 reads LNHDA; CDR2 reads SQIVND (reference sequence). Deletions cut 5 bases from V and 3 bases from J, with 10 bases between. The CDR3 runs 13 residues. The CDR3 reads CASSLRADTEAFF. CDR3 DNA sequence: TGTGCCAGTAGTCTGAGGGCCGACACTGAAGCTTTCTTT. The full variable domain, its missing parts supplied by reference TRBV19 and TRBJ1-1, is DGGITQSPKYLFRKEGQNVTLSCEQNLNHDAMYWYRQDPGQGLRLIYYSQIVNDFQKGDIAEGYSVSREKKESFPLTVTSAQKNPTAFYLCASSLRADTEAFFGQGTRLTVV.

The J gene is TRBJ2-7, the V gene TRBV2, with TRBD2 identical over 11 bases. The J segment lost 6 bases and the V segment lost 4 bases, leaving 11 bases of the junction unmatched. CDR1 SNHLY and CDR2 FYNNEI come from the germline V gene. CDR3 length: 16 amino acids. The CDR3 nucleotides read TGTGCCAGCAGTGGAGGACTAGCGGGTATCGGAGCCGAGCAGTACTTC. Its translation: CASSGGLAGIGAEQYF. Supplemented by reference TRBV2 and TRBJ2-7, the full variable domain reads EPEVTQTPSHQVTQMGQEVILRCVPISNHLYFYWYRQILGQKVEFLVSFYNNEISEKSEIFDDQFSVERPDGSNFTLKIRSTKLEDSAMYFCASSGGLAGIGAEQYFGPGTRLTVT.

The chain employs TRBV5-1 and TRBJ2-2; D may be TRBD1 (5 bases). This CDR3 is built from 14 residues. V lost 4 bases, J lost 6 bases, and 13 bases lay in between. CDR1 SGHRS and CDR2 YFSETQ come from the germline V gene. Here the CDR3 DNA reads TGCGCCAGCAGCGGAGACAGAGTCCCCGGGGAGCTGTTTTTT. This gives the protein CASSGDRVPGELFF.

This rearrangement joins TRBV20-1 to TRBJ2-3, with 7 bases that match TRBD1. In germline, CDR1 is DFQATT, CDR2 SNEGSKA (reference sequence). This CDR3 is built from 11 residues. V was pared by 8 bases and J by 5 bases, with 4 bases of the junction left unmatched. The CDR3, as DNA: TGCAGTACAGGGGAAGGAGATACGCAGTATTTT. This sequence encodes CSTGEGDTQYF.